These T cell receptor beta chains were read from a single sample in a study of shared clonotypes between healthy human individuals. Libraries were prepared by immunoSEQ multiplex PCR; TCRdb keeps only in-frame clonotypes and omits some of them. This table holds some 2.1 million clones, approximately 92% found once. The sequencing input was naive CD8+ T cells from PBMCs. The receptors derive from a man aged 18-30 years in good health. Some clones in this sample may be carry-over from other donors' samples. Each CDR3 is given with its conserved first and last residue. Each record gives: V gene, J gene, CDR3 protein.

TRBV10-1	TRBJ1-5	CASSGGTDHSNQPQHF
TRBV19	TRBJ2-4	CASSPTVTSKGNIQYF
TRBV9	TRBJ1-1	CASNRNRDRASSEAFF
TRBV5-1	TRBJ2-7	CASSLRLGPYEQYF
TRBV14	TRBJ2-2	CASSHWRKNTGELFF
TRBV4-3	TRBJ1-2	CASSQDWDRARYGYTF
TRBV7-9	TRBJ1-5	CASSLDDQPQHF
TRBV27	TRBJ2-2	CASSPGLAVLNTGELFF
TRBV7-2	TRBJ2-4	CASSASTRGGNIQYF
TRBV7-6	TRBJ2-7	CASSLEKSGGSYEQYF
TRBV19	TRBJ2-3	CASSSGSGSGDTQYF
TRBV11-2	TRBJ2-1	CASSLMLAGDEQFF
TRBV7-9	TRBJ1-2	CASSTRVGDSIDGYTF
TRBV7-6	TRBJ2-7	CASSLPGEGYEQYF
TRBV27	TRBJ1-3	CASSPGLFSGNTIYF
TRBV28	TRBJ2-1	CASSSYVTGGTGEQFF
TRBV11-1	TRBJ2-1	CASSSRVVSGTRLYNEQFF
TRBV28	TRBJ2-2	CASSSPAEGDTGELFF
TRBV28	TRBJ1-1	CASSRGTEAFF
TRBV9	TRBJ1-2	CASSTPGQGFYGYTF
TRBV11-2	TRBJ1-2	CASYGQGANYGYTF
TRBV2	TRBJ2-7	CASSTGTSNEQYF
TRBV28	TRBJ2-7	CASSLILTGGSYEQYF
TRBV7-6	TRBJ1-3	CASSLGGGNTIYF
TRBV28	TRBJ2-7	CASRILQGAPYEQYF
TRBV6-6	TRBJ2-2	CASSYRTGELFF
TRBV7-8	TRBJ1-1	CASSSGGYTEAFF
TRBV28	TRBJ2-1	CASSFGRGRSYNEQFF
TRBV4-1	TRBJ2-3	CASSQGQLITDTQYF
TRBV5-1	TRBJ1-2	CASSLAILNYGYTF
TRBV27	TRBJ2-6	CASSLSPMHRANVLTF